By frequency, the clone carrying this T cell receptor beta chain is medium-sized (0.01 to 0.1%). No antigen is known for it. Each sample's input was approximately 270 ng genomic DNA, roughly 40,000 genome equivalents. The sample belongs to a study of T cell clusters in autoimmune cytopenias. General study points: TRB repertoire shifts in secondary cytopenia and chronic lymphocytic leukemia mostly reflected lymphoma, not autoimmunity. Physiological T cell clusters of healthy donors were apparently absent in primary autoimmune cytopenia patients.

Multiplex touch-down PCR amplified TRB using TRB-A and TRB-B pools in one tube. TCRdb reprocessed the multiplex PCR reads and reports one entry per CDR3 protein, with no DNA. The sample holds over 7,500 distinct CDR3 sequences. Germline lookup yields CDR1 MNHEY and CDR2 SVGAGI. The CDR3 sequence is 16 residues long. The chain has TRBV6-5 and TRBJ2-7; TCRdb lists TRBD1, though no DNA is available to test this call. The sequence derives from a human donor with an autoimmune cytopenia or autoimmune hepatitis (not recorded which). Sequenced material: peripheral blood. CDR3 protein: CASRLTGTGYFYEQYF.